This T cell receptor (beta chain) was found in a study of blood T cell repertoires in COVID-19. Study summary: Sources were T cells, B-cell-depleted T cells, or PBMCs; the material itself was cDNA or gDNA.

V was pared by 7 bases and J by 5 bases, with 23 bases between. This CDR3 is 15 amino acids long. The germline V gene encodes CDR1 SQVTM and CDR2 ANQGSEA. As processed by the authors: Reference gene primers were amplified, and this amplification served to estimate nucleated cell counts. Data came from immunoSEQ multiplex PCR; TCRdb stores just in-frame clones and leaves some out. The V and J calls and the clone size are those of that table, but D and trimming were determined from the DNA. The table lists 140,000 to 150,000 clones, roughly 91% of them singletons. The material sequenced was peripheral blood. The TCR originated in a man between 60 and 75 years old with active or convalescent COVID-19. The V and J genes are TRBV29-1 and TRBJ1-1, with D perhaps TRBD1 (5 bases). The CDR3, as DNA: TGCAGCGCTGAGGGGCTCGGGGGGGTAGAGACTGAAGCTTTCTTT. Protein product: CSAEGLGGVETEAFF.